Below are 15 T cell receptor beta chains sequenced from a single sample in a study of chemoradiotherapy in HPV16-positive cancers. TCRdb's copy holds only in-frame clones and misses some; the assay was immunoSEQ multiplex PCR. The sample yields some 4,700 clones, 65% to 85% seen once. The sequencing used tumor tissue, collected from a patient who underwent chemoradiotherapy. Receptors originate from a human donor with HPV-associated anogenital cancer.

This clone was seen a handful of times. The chain has TRBV6-1 and TRBJ2-7, with D perhaps TRBD1 (6 bases). Germline lookup yields CDR1 MNHNS and CDR2 SASEGT. V was cut by 7 bases and J by 1 base, with 17 bases left in between. This CDR3 comprises 15 residues. CDR3 sequence (DNA): TGTGCCAGCACTACAGGGCTAGGACGATCCTACGAGCAGTACTTC. Amino acids: CASTTGLGRSYEQYF.

In the case of this clone: The same CDR3 can be traced to other DNA sequences in this sample. The V gene is TRBV5-1, the J gene TRBJ1-5; a weak D match, TRBD1 (5 bases). The germline CDR1 and CDR2 sequences are SGHRS and YFSETQ. With 2 bases removed from V and 2 bases from J, the gap between germline ends came to 11 bases. The CDR3 length is 15 residues. The CDR3, as DNA: TGCGCCAGCAGCTTCGGGGGGTCCGGCAATCAGCCCCAGCATTTT. Its translation is CASSFGGSGNQPQHF.

This clone was seen more than once but under ten times. The V gene is TRBV7-9, the J gene TRBJ2-7; 7 nucleotides align to TRBD1. The CDR3 spans 16 residues. After removal of 7 bases from V and 1 base from J, the junction contained 13 bases not matched to a gene. Germline V gene data show CDR1 as SEHNR and CDR2 as FQNEAQ (reference sequence). The CDR3 DNA reads TGTGCCAGCACCGGATCAGGGGGTATGAATTCCTACGAGCAGTACTTC. It translates to CASTGSGGMNSYEQYF.

The gene calls are TRBV19 and TRBJ2-7; TRBD1 matches 10 bases. V was clipped by 6 bases and J by 6 bases; unmatched bases: 14. The CDR3 is 16 residues long. Germline V lookup: CDR1 LNHDA, CDR2 SQIVND (reference sequence). The CDR3 nucleotides are TGTGCCAGTAGCACGAGACCGGGACAGGGGACTGTCGAGCAGTACTTC. This gives the protein CASSTRPGQGTVEQYF.

The chain has TRBV7-9 and TRBJ2-3, with 8 bases lining up with TRBD2. The CDR3 contains 16 residues. CDR1 and CDR2 from the germline V gene are SEHNR and FQNEAQ (reference sequence). Germline trimming cut 0 bases from V and 2 bases from J; bases unmatched to any gene: 4. In DNA form, the CDR3 reads TGTGCCAGCAGCTTAGCCCTAGCGGGTACCACAGATACGCAGTATTTT. As protein: CASSLALAGTTDTQYF.

This clone turned up a few times. The CDR3, as DNA: TGCAGCGTTGGCCAGGGGCGAGGGGGCTACACCTTC. Protein product: CSVGQGRGGYTF. V gene TRBV29-1 combines with J gene TRBJ1-2; TRBD1 might be the D (6 bases). Per germline, CDR1 SQVTM and CDR2 ANQGSEA. Trimming removed 4 bases at V and 8 bases at J, with 14 bases between. This CDR3 region has 12 residues.

This rearrangement joins TRBV7-6 to TRBJ2-3; tentatively, D is TRBD1 or TRBD2 (5 bases each). Germline CDR1 is SGHVS and CDR2 is FNYEAQ. The V and J ends lost 8 bases and 1 base respectively, with 19 bases between them. CDR3 size: 16 residues. CDR3 amino acids: CASLEWGSMGTDTQYF. The DNA for the CDR3 is TGTGCCAGCTTGGAGTGGGGGAGTATGGGCACAGATACGCAGTATTTT.

V and J are TRBV11-2 and TRBJ2-1; 8 nucleotides match TRBD2. Trimming at V came to 8 bases and at J to 6 bases, leaving 18 bases not matched to a gene. CDR1 and CDR2 (germline): SGHAT, FQNNGV. The CDR3 has 17 amino acids. The CDR3 reads CASRGGTWQPTGNEQFF. The CDR3 nucleotides are TGTGCCAGCCGGGGGGGGACGTGGCAGCCTACGGGCAATGAGCAGTTCTTC.

The chain joins TRBV7-2 to TRBJ2-2, with D perhaps matching TRBD1 (6 bases). Germline loops: CDR1 SGHTA, CDR2 FQGNSA. V dropped 6 bases and J dropped 1 base, with 12 bases sitting between them. This CDR3 spans 15 amino acids. CDR3 nucleotide sequence: TGTGCCAGCAGTTCGGACAGCCTGAACACCGGGGAGCTGTTTTTT. It is translated as CASSSDSLNTGELFF.

This clone has just a few counts. The CDR3 coding sequence is TGTGCCAGCAGCTCGGGACCCGGGACAGGGGGCTCCGGGGAGCTGTTTTTT. Translated: CASSSGPGTGGSGELFF. V usage is TRBV7-3 and J usage is TRBJ2-2; 12 bases fit TRBD1. V dropped 4 bases and J dropped 6; count of bases not matched to a gene: 9. This CDR3 contains 17 residues. From germline, CDR1 is SGHTA and CDR2 FQGTGA.

The chain employs TRBV6-6 and TRBJ2-5; no firm D call. TRBJ2-7 matches the DNA end more closely, so the J call is doubtful. The CDR3 runs to 13 residues. CDR1 and CDR2 from the germline V gene are MNHNY and SVGAGI (reference sequence). The DNA for the CDR3 is TGTGCCAGCAGTTTCGACCGCTTGGGCGAGCAGTACTTC. As protein: CASSFDRLGEQYF.

The chain recombines TRBV9 with TRBJ1-3; D perhaps matches TRBD1 (5 bases). This CDR3 is built from 15 residues. Germline V CDR1 and CDR2: SGDLS, YYNGEE. The V end was cut by 1 base, the J end by 3 bases, with 11 bases between. CDR3 residues: CASSVSGENGNTIYF. CDR3 nucleotide sequence: TGTGCCAGCAGCGTATCGGGGGAAAATGGAAACACCATATATTTT. The complete variable domain, with remaining parts taken from reference TRBV9 and TRBJ1-3, reads DSGVTQTPKHLITATGQRVTLRCSPRSGDLSVYWYQQSLDQGLQFLIQYYNGEERAKGNILERFSAQQFPDLHSELNLSSLELGDSALYFCASSVSGENGNTIYFGEGSWLTVV.

This chain joins TRBV14 and TRBJ1-1; no clear D. Germline V gene data show CDR1 as SGHDN and CDR2 as FVKESK. The CDR3 length is 16 residues. Trimming removed 4 bases at V and 0 bases at J, with 15 bases between. The CDR3 DNA reads TGTGCCAGCAGCCGTACGAGCCACAGAGTGAACACTGAAGCTTTCTTT. It codes for CASSRTSHRVNTEAFF.

The chain is built from TRBV6-1 and TRBJ1-1, with 7 bases aligning to TRBD1. The CDR3 extends over 13 amino acids. Germline trimming cut 6 bases from V and 7 bases from J; bases unmatched to any gene: 8. The germline V gene encodes CDR1 MNHNS and CDR2 SASEGT. CDR3 nucleotides: TGTGCCAGCAGACTGACAGGGCTTGGTGAAGCTTTCTTT. It is translated as CASRLTGLGEAFF.

In this sample, this clone turned up a few times. This chain connects TRBV2 to TRBJ1-1; D is possibly TRBD1 (5 bases). This CDR3 comprises 15 residues. V shed 10 bases and J shed 1 base, with 19 bases lying between them. From germline, CDR1 is SNHLY and CDR2 FYNNEI. This CDR3 reads CATLKVGRENTEAFF. The CDR3, as DNA: TGTGCCACCCTAAAAGTCGGCAGGGAGAACACTGAAGCTTTCTTT.